The clone carrying this TCR beta chain was found a few times. Its antigen is unidentified. These data originate in a study of early stage breast cancer tumors. Looking at the study overall: Most of the 16 invasive tumors were ER+, PR+ and HER2-.

Assay: immunoSEQ multiplex PCR; the TCRdb copy retains only in-frame clones and omits some. The profile shows tens of thousands of clones, over 80% of them singletons. CDR1 and CDR2 (germline): SGHRS, YFSETQ. The V end lost 5 bases, the J end lost 0 bases, and 15 bases lay between the germline ends. This CDR3 has 15 residues. Broader study findings: Comparing each tissue with blood distinguished tumor from normal in about 85% of the 16 patients.

The sample was blood. This sequence was found in a person aged 65 to 79 with breast cancer. J is TRBJ2-7 and V is TRBV5-1, with a possible D match to TRBD1 (5 bases). CDR3 in DNA: TGCGCCAGCAGTACTGACAGCCTTAACTCCTACGAGCAGTACTTC. Protein product: CASSTDSLNSYEQYF.